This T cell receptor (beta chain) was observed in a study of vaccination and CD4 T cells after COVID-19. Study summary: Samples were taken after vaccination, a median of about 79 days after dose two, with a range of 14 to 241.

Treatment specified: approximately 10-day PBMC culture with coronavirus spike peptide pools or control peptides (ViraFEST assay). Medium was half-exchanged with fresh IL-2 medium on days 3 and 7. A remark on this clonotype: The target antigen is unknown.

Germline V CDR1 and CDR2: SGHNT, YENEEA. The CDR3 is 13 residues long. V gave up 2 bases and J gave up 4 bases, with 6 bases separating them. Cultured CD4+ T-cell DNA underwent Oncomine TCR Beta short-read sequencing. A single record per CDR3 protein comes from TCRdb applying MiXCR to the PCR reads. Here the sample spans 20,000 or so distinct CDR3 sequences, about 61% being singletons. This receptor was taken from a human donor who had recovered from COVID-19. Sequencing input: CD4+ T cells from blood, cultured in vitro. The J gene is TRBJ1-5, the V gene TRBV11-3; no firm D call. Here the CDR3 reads CASSLNANQPQHF. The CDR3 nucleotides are TGTGCCAGCAGCTTAAATGCGAATCAGCCCCAGCATTTT.